The 32 T cell receptor beta chains presented below share a single source sample, sequenced in a study of T cell responses to AZD1222 COVID-19 vaccine. Clones were read by immunoSEQ multiplex PCR, and TCRdb kept only the in-frame ones, dropping some. In the table there are 100,000 to 150,000 clones, 90% of which are singletons. This specimen consisted of peripheral blood, obtained on day 0 of AZD1222 vaccination. These receptor sequences come from an adult in good health.

This clone occurred once. The V gene is TRBV27, the J gene TRBJ1-3; D is perhaps TRBD1 (6 bases). V lost 2 bases and J 4 bases, leaving 12 bases between the germline ends. From germline, CDR1 is MNHEY and CDR2 SMNVEV (reference sequence). The length of the CDR3 is 15 residues. CDR3 bases: TGTGCCAGCAGTTTAGGGGCAGGGGAAGGAAACACCATATATTTT. Its translation: CASSLGAGEGNTIYF.

This clone was detected once. Other DNA sequences in this sample translate to the same CDR3. The CDR3 loop is CASSVDSNTGELFF. The CDR3 DNA sequence: TGTGCCAGCAGCGTAGACAGCAACACCGGGGAGCTGTTTTTT. The chain has TRBV9 and TRBJ2-2; unclear D gene. V was pared by 0 bases and J by 2 bases, with 5 bases between. Germline assignment: CDR1 SGDLS and CDR2 YYNGEE. The CDR3 has 14 amino acids.

This clone turned up a few times. The chain combines TRBV5-1 with TRBJ2-2; D remains unclear. The CDR3 sequence is 14 residues long. From germline, CDR1 is SGHRS and CDR2 YFSETQ. V was cut by 0 bases and J by 4 bases, with 7 bases left in between. As DNA, the CDR3 is TGCGCCAGCAGCTTGGATTGGGGCACCGGGGAGCTGTTTTTT. Amino acid sequence: CASSLDWGTGELFF.

V usage is TRBV10-3 and J usage is TRBJ1-2; perhaps TRBD1 as D (6 bases). From germline, CDR1 is ENHRY and CDR2 SYGVKD. With 3 bases removed from V and 1 base from J, the gap between germline ends came to 15 bases. The CDR3 is 16 residues long. DNA for the CDR3: TGTGCCATCAGTGAAATAAACAGGGAGGATAACTATGGCTACACCTTC. It codes for CAISEINREDNYGYTF.

This clone was seen a single time. The chain carries TRBV27 and TRBJ2-2; tentative D call: TRBD2 (5 bases). The germline gives CDR1 MNHEY, CDR2 SMNVEV (reference sequence). Trimming pared 2 bases from V and 5 bases from J, leaving 9 bases between. This CDR3 comprises 14 residues. CDR3 sequence: CASSLRRSTGELFF. The CDR3 nucleotides are TGTGCCAGCAGTTTACGGAGGAGTACCGGGGAGCTGTTTTTT.

The rearrangement uses TRBV3-1 (or the pseudogene TRBV3-2) and TRBJ2-5; perhaps TRBD1 as D (5 bases). CDR1 and CDR2 (germline): LGHDT, YNNKEL (reference sequence). The V and J ends lost 1 base and 4 bases respectively, with 7 bases between them. The CDR3 is 13 amino acids. The CDR3 is CASSQGTLETQYF. CDR3 DNA sequence: TGTGCCAGCAGCCAAGGGACATTAGAGACCCAGTACTTC.

The rearrangement links TRBV4-1 to TRBJ1-2, with no clear D. Germline V gene lookup returns CDR1 MGHRA and CDR2 YSYEKL. V lost 1 base to trimming and J lost 5 bases, with 8 bases between them. This CDR3 region has 13 residues. This chain's CDR3 is CASSQATAYGYTF. CDR3 sequence (DNA): TGCGCCAGCAGCCAAGCAACAGCTTATGGCTACACCTTC.

V is TRBV7-9 and J is TRBJ2-7, with D possibly being TRBD1 (6 bases). CDR1 and CDR2 from the germline V gene are SEHNR and FQNEAQ (reference sequence). The CDR3 extends over 16 amino acids. The V end lost 4 bases, the J end lost 2 bases, and 18 bases lay between the germline ends. CDR3 protein: CASSSNTGLSAYEQYF. The CDR3 DNA reads TGTGCCAGCAGCTCCAACACAGGGTTAAGCGCCTACGAGCAGTACTTC.

The chain links TRBV4-2 to TRBJ1-4; D perhaps matches TRBD1 (5 bases). The CDR3 totals 14 residues. V was trimmed by 2 bases and J by 8 bases, leaving 12 bases between them. The germline V gene encodes CDR1 LGHNA and CDR2 YNFKEQ. The CDR3, as DNA: TGTGCCAGCAGCCAACTAGGGGAGGGAGAAAAACTGTTTTTT. As protein: CASSQLGEGEKLFF.

This sequence joins TRBV6-5 and TRBJ1-5, with D tentatively TRBD1 (6 bases). CDR3 length: 15 amino acids. Trimming shortened V by 2 bases and J by 4 bases, and 12 bases separated the two germline ends. CDR1 and CDR2 (germline): MNHEY, SVGAGI. DNA of the CDR3: TGTGCCAGCAGTTACGGACAGCTGACTAATCAGCCCCAGCATTTT. Translation: CASSYGQLTNQPQHF.

This chain uses TRBV6-2 or TRBV6-3 with TRBJ2-1; 11 bases agree with TRBD2. The CDR3 runs to 15 residues. V was pared by 2 bases and J by 8 bases, with 5 bases of the junction left unmatched. CDR1 and CDR2 from the germline V gene are MNHEY and SVGEGT. The CDR3 region has the DNA TGTGCCAGCAGTTACAGGCCTAGCGGGGGGTATGAGCAGTTCTTC. Translated, it gives CASSYRPSGGYEQFF.

The chain combines TRBV6-5 with TRBJ1-1, with D unclear. Deletions cut 0 bases from V and 5 bases from J, with 13 bases between. CDR1 and CDR2 (germline): MNHEY, SVGAGI. This CDR3 has 15 residues. CDR3 nucleotide sequence: TGTGCCAGCAGTTACTCGGCAGGAACCGAGACTGAAGCTTTCTTT. Translating gives CASSYSAGTETEAFF.

This sequence joins TRBV5-1 and TRBJ1-2; 9 positions agree with TRBD1. The CDR3 consists of 15 residues. The germline CDR1 and CDR2 sequences are SGHRS and YFSETQ. The V segment lost 2 bases and the J segment 8 bases; nucleotides outside the gene matches: 10. The CDR3 coding sequence is TGCGCCAGCAGCTTAAACCGGGACAGGGTTGGCGGCTACACCTTC. It translates to CASSLNRDRVGGYTF.

The chain links TRBV19 to TRBJ1-5, with D possibly being TRBD1 (5 bases). V shed 3 bases and J shed 7 bases, with 13 bases lying between them. This CDR3 is 14 amino acids long. Germline V gene sequence: CDR1 LNHDA, CDR2 SQIVND (reference sequence). CDR3 residues: CASSIVSGRQPQHF. The CDR3 DNA is TGTGCCAGTAGTATTGTGTCAGGGCGCCAGCCCCAGCATTTT.

This clone was seen more than once but under ten times. The chain combines TRBV5-4 with TRBJ1-3, with D hard to call. Germline-derived CDR1 and CDR2 are SGHNT and YYREEE (reference sequence). Deletions cut 4 bases from V and 4 bases from J, with 12 bases between. This CDR3 is 14 amino acids long. The CDR3 sequence: CASSRAAAGNTIYF. The CDR3 DNA reads as TGTGCCAGCAGCCGGGCGGCAGCGGGAAACACCATATATTTT.

V usage is TRBV2 and J usage is TRBJ1-2; no reliable D call. Germline lookup yields CDR1 SNHLY and CDR2 FYNNEI. This CDR3 has 13 amino acids. V lost 1 base and J lost 5, with 8 bases in between. CDR3 in DNA: TGTGCCAGCAGTGAAGGGCAGGATTATGGCTACACCTTC. Encoded protein: CASSEGQDYGYTF.

With respect to this clone: Germline and junction disagree at one end, which may indicate a read error. The chain employs TRBV7-7 and TRBJ2-1; TRBD1 matches at 7 bases. The CDR3 is made up of 15 amino acids. Germline CDR1 reads SSHAT; CDR2 reads FNYEAQ (reference sequence). This chain's CDR3 is CASSSGTEANNEQFF. The CDR3 coding sequence is TGTGCTAGCAGCTCCGGGACAGAGGCGAACAATGAGCAGTTCTTC.

The chain has TRBV19 and TRBJ2-7; D is perhaps TRBD1 or TRBD2 (5 bases each). Germline assignment: CDR1 LNHDA and CDR2 SQIVND (reference sequence). V dropped 1 base and J dropped 5 bases, with 12 bases sitting between them. The CDR3 sequence is 14 residues long. The DNA of the CDR3 is TGTGCCAGTAGTATAGGTCGAAGGGACCACGAGCAGTACTTC. It translates to CASSIGRRDHEQYF. Drawing the rest from reference TRBV19 and TRBJ2-7, the complete variable domain is DGGITQSPKYLFRKEGQNVTLSCEQNLNHDAMYWYRQDPGQGLRLIYYSQIVNDFQKGDIAEGYSVSREKKESFPLTVTSAQKNPTAFYLCASSIGRRDHEQYFGPGTRLTVT.

The chain has TRBV6-5 and TRBJ2-2, with 7 bases identical to TRBD1. The CDR3 is made up of 16 amino acids. Germline V CDR1 and CDR2: MNHEY, SVGAGI. V dropped 0 bases and J dropped 4; count of bases not matched to a gene: 5. The CDR3, as DNA: TGTGCCAGCAGTTACTCGACAGGGCCGGCCACCGGGGAGCTGTTTTTT. Its protein is CASSYSTGPATGELFF.

V is TRBV18 and J is TRBJ2-1; 8 bases line up with TRBD2. Germline CDR1 is KGHSH and CDR2 is LQKENI. V dropped 3 bases and J dropped 4; count of bases not matched to a gene: 5. The CDR3 is made up of 15 amino acids. DNA of the CDR3: TGTGCCAGCTCACCGGCCGCGGGGGGTTACAATGAGCAGTTCTTC. Its translation: CASSPAAGGYNEQFF.

The chain joins TRBV6-5 to TRBJ1-6, with 7 nucleotides matching TRBD1. The germline gives CDR1 MNHEY, CDR2 SVGAGI. The CDR3 is made up of 15 amino acids. The J segment lost 4 bases and the V segment lost 6 bases, leaving 6 bases of the junction unmatched. CDR3 residues: CASSLGQAYNSPLHF. The CDR3 DNA reads TGTGCCAGCAGCCTCGGACAGGCTTATAATTCACCCCTCCACTTT.

The chain has TRBV24-1 and TRBJ1-2; 11 nucleotides align to TRBD1. The germline V gene encodes CDR1 KGHDR and CDR2 SFDVKD. The CDR3 contains 16 residues. The junction had 10 bases not matched to a gene; V was cut back by 3 bases and J by 8 bases. This CDR3 reads CATSDLPDRGRRGYTF. The CDR3 region has the DNA TGTGCCACCAGTGATCTTCCGGACAGGGGGCGTCGAGGCTACACCTTC.

The V gene is TRBV12-3 or TRBV12-4, the J gene TRBJ1-1; D is uncertain. The length of the CDR3 is 11 residues. Trimming removed 2 bases from V and 7 bases from J, with 5 bases in between. The CDR3: CASSLFNEAFF. DNA for the CDR3: TGTGCCAGCAGTTTATTCAATGAAGCTTTCTTT.

The chain joins TRBV25-1 to TRBJ1-2; a possible D gene is TRBD1 (6 bases). The CDR3 runs to 16 residues. V lost 0 bases and J 4 bases, leaving 15 bases between the germline ends. From germline, CDR1 is MGHDK and CDR2 SYGVNS. This CDR3 reads CASSEYLQGGVYGYTF. Written as DNA, the CDR3 is TGTGCCAGCAGTGAATATTTACAGGGTGGTGTCTATGGCTACACCTTC.

The genes are TRBV2 and TRBJ2-1, with D unresolved. V shed 1 base and J shed 11 bases, with 9 bases lying between them. There are 12 residues in the CDR3. Per germline, CDR1 SNHLY and CDR2 FYNNEI. CDR3 loop: CASSEGLAQQFF. CDR3 coding DNA: TGTGCCAGCAGTGAAGGCTTAGCCCAGCAGTTCTTC.

The CDR3 DNA reads as TGTGCCAGCTCCCCGGGGGGGGCCAAAAAGAGCACCGGGGAGCTGTTTTTT. This translates into CASSPGGAKKSTGELFF. The chain combines TRBV9 with TRBJ2-2; 8 bases match TRBD2. The CDR3 has 17 residues. CDR1 SGDLS and CDR2 YYNGEE come from the germline V gene. J lost 4 bases, V lost 7 bases, and 15 bases had no gene match.

The chain carries TRBV28 and TRBJ1-4; 11 bases fit TRBD1. This CDR3 is 16 amino acids long. Germline V CDR1 and CDR2: MDHEN, SYDVKM. V shed 5 bases and J 8 bases; nucleotides not matched to a gene: 10. The CDR3 DNA reads TGTGCCAGCAGTCCTCCCGGGACAGGGGGTTGGGAAAAACTGTTTTTT. It is translated as CASSPPGTGGWEKLFF.

V usage is TRBV9 and J usage is TRBJ1-2, with D uncertain. The V end lost 6 bases, the J end lost 2 bases, and 17 bases lay between the germline ends. CDR3 length equals 15 residues. The germline V gene encodes CDR1 SGDLS and CDR2 YYNGEE. CDR3 residues: CASTEEDGENYGYTF. The CDR3 nucleotides are TGTGCCAGCACGGAAGAAGATGGGGAAAACTATGGCTACACCTTC. Combining the CDR3 with reference TRBV9 and TRBJ1-2 gives the whole variable domain DSGVTQTPKHLITATGQRVTLRCSPRSGDLSVYWYQQSLDQGLQFLIQYYNGEERAKGNILERFSAQQFPDLHSELNLSSLELGDSALYFCASTEEDGENYGYTFGSGTRLTVV.

This clone was seen just once. The chain uses TRBV27 and TRBJ1-5; D unresolved. V was pared by 3 bases and J by 4 bases, with 7 bases between. CDR1 MNHEY and CDR2 SMNVEV come from the germline V gene (reference sequence). This CDR3 has 13 amino acids. This CDR3 is CASSLAVNQPQHF. The CDR3 nucleotides are TGTGCCAGCAGTTTGGCAGTTAATCAGCCCCAGCATTTT.

This clone was seen repeatedly, ten times or more. The chain links TRBV4-1 to TRBJ2-5; 7 nucleotides line up with TRBD2. Germline-derived CDR1 and CDR2 are MGHRA and YSYEKL. CDR3 size: 15 residues. V lost 2 bases and J lost 4; bases outside the gene matches: 7. CDR3 sequence (DNA): TGCGCCAGCAGCCAATTTGGGGGAGGGGCAGAGACCCAGTACTTC. Translated: CASSQFGGGAETQYF.

V gene TRBV27 combines with J gene TRBJ1-6; D unclear. Trimming left V 7 bases short and J 7 bases short, with 14 bases between. Germline lookup yields CDR1 MNHEY and CDR2 SMNVEV (reference sequence). The CDR3 sequence is 14 residues long. CDR3 coding DNA: TGTGCCAGCACCGCCCCAGATCGGAATTCACCCCTCCACTTT. This gives the protein CASTAPDRNSPLHF.

V gene TRBV27 combines with J gene TRBJ1-5; the D is unclear. Germline-derived CDR1 and CDR2 are MNHEY and SMNVEV (reference sequence). Trimming shortened V by 7 bases and J by 1 base, and 11 bases separated the two germline ends. This CDR3 region has 14 residues. The CDR3 region is CASKEGRSNQPQHF. CDR3 in DNA: TGTGCCAGCAAGGAGGGAAGGAGCAATCAGCCCCAGCATTTT.